These 5 T cell receptor beta chains were sequenced from one sample in a study of shared clonotypes between healthy human individuals. Sequenced by immunoSEQ multiplex PCR; TCRdb stores in-frame clones only, minus some. This table holds under 2.5 million clones, under 95% found once. Sequences were obtained from naive CD4+ T cells from PBMCs. The subset: CD45RA+ positively selected. The origin of the receptors is a man aged 18 to 29 in good health. Some clones in this sample may be carry-over from other donors' samples.

CDR3 residues: CASSLGRVQFF. CDR3 bases: TGTGCCAGCAGTTTAGGCAGAGTGCAGTTCTTC. The chain employs TRBV28 and TRBJ2-1; D is unresolved. V lost 2 bases and J lost 12, with 8 bases in between. Germline values: CDR1 MDHEN, CDR2 SYDVKM. The length of the CDR3 is 11 residues.

This chain links TRBV5-6 with TRBJ1-2, with TRBD1 matching over 8 bases. From germline, CDR1 is SGHDT and CDR2 YYEEEE. V dropped 2 bases and J dropped 6; count of bases not matched to a gene: 3. This CDR3 spans 13 amino acids. The CDR3 sequence: CASSFTGGNGYTF. The DNA of the CDR3 is TGTGCCAGCAGCTTCACAGGGGGTAATGGCTACACCTTC. Full variable domain (rest looked up from reference TRBV5-6 and TRBJ1-2): DAGVTQSPTHLIKTRGQQVTLRCSPKSGHDTVSWYQQALGQGPQFIFQYYEEEERQRGNFPDRFSGHQFPNYSSELNVNALLLGDSALYLCASSFTGGNGYTFGSGTRLTVV.

CDR3 protein: CATSRDLAERSNQPQHF. The CDR3 nucleotides are TGTGCCACCAGCAGAGATCTGGCAGAGCGAAGCAATCAGCCCCAGCATTTT. The chain carries TRBV15 and TRBJ1-5, with D hard to call. Trimming pared 0 bases from V and 1 base from J, leaving 13 bases between. The germline gives CDR1 LNHNV, CDR2 YYDKDF (reference sequence). This CDR3 spans 17 amino acids.

The chain has TRBV19 and TRBJ2-3; 10 nucleotides agree with TRBD2. With 5 bases clipped from V and 4 bases from J, the junction kept 6 bases outside the gene matches. The CDR3 totals 15 residues. Germline CDR1 is LNHDA and CDR2 is SQIVND (reference sequence). The CDR3 loop is CASSAASGSADTQYF. In DNA, the CDR3 is TGTGCCAGTAGTGCGGCTAGCGGGAGTGCAGATACGCAGTATTTT. Full variable domain (missing parts from reference TRBV19 and TRBJ2-3): DGGITQSPKYLFRKEGQNVTLSCEQNLNHDAMYWYRQDPGQGLRLIYYSQIVNDFQKGDIAEGYSVSREKKESFPLTVTSAQKNPTAFYLCASSAASGSADTQYFGPGTRLTVL.

The chain is built from TRBV6-1 and TRBJ1-1; D is possibly TRBD1 (5 bases). CDR3 length: 11 amino acids. Per germline, CDR1 MNHNS and CDR2 SASEGT. V was shortened by 8 bases and J by 3 bases, with 7 bases between the two germline ends. CDR3 DNA sequence: TGTGCCAGCCTGGGGGACACTGAAGCTTTCTTT. Amino acid sequence: CASLGDTEAFF.